This T cell receptor beta chain was recovered during a study of shared clonotypes between healthy human individuals. Study overall: Ranging from 18 to 49 in age, donors were two women and three men.

Study-level points and caveats: Naive subsets generally had larger estimated richness than memory subsets. Generation probabilities of non-shared clonotypes were lower (relative to those shared by all four donors).

CD45RO-negative CD8 cells positively selected for CCR7 made up the naive population, which excluded terminally differentiated effector memory CD45RA+ cells. This was a deep-level run. Libraries were prepared by immunoSEQ multiplex PCR; TCRdb keeps only in-frame clonotypes and omits some of them. This sample yields about 680,000 clones, of which about 91% are seen a single time; approximately 22% belongs to the top ten. This clone has a single count. The antigen is unknown. With V trimmed by 4 bases and J by 5 bases, 13 bases remained unmatched. The CDR3 has 17 residues. Germline-derived CDR1 and CDR2 are MDHEN and SYDVKM.

The receptor comes from a man aged 30 to 39 in good health. Specimen: naive CD8+ T cells sorted from blood. The gene calls are TRBV28 and TRBJ2-7, with TRBD2 matching over 11 bases. Written as DNA, the CDR3 is TGTGCCAGCAGTTCCCCCATGACTAGCGGGAACCCCGACGAGCAGTACTTC. Its protein is CASSSPMTSGNPDEQYF.